The clone carrying this T cell receptor (beta chain) was seen at least ten times. What it binds is not known. This entry belongs to a study of T cells in Graves' hyperthyroidism and ophthalmopathy. TCR beta CDR3 sequences were amplified from RNA transcripts. Primed by the HTBI set, a first-round RT-PCR was run on the TCR CDR3. MiXCR, run by TCRdb on the multiplex PCR reads, gives a single entry per CDR3 protein. The table lists roughly 400,000 distinct CDR3 sequences, over 11% of them singletons, with around 28% in the top ten. Study-wide findings and caveats: Ophthalmopathy and stable hyperthyroidism were told apart by a 13 V-J model.

V trimming: 6 bases; J trimming: 6 bases; junction bases outside the gene matches: 20. Germline V gene lookup returns CDR1 DFQATT and CDR2 SNEGSKA (reference sequence). The CDR3 extends over 17 amino acids. Sequences were obtained from blood. This TCR derives from a man aged 45 to 65 with Graves' ophthalmopathy. The J gene is TRBJ2-3, the V gene TRBV20-1; 8 bases match TRBD2. The CDR3 bases are TGCAGTGCCAACGAACGCCTCCCTCGCGGGAGGTCGGATACGCAGTATTTT. Translation: CSANERLPRGRSDTQYF.